The clone carrying this T cell receptor beta chain has just a few counts. Its specificity is not known. This entry comes from a study of T-cell reconstitution after alpha-beta-depleted transplantation in children. General study results and limits: About two months after transplant, alpha-beta T cells reportedly came from several hundred expanded graft clones. After transplant, high TCRbeta diversity at day 60 in some patients arose from surviving recipient T cells and thymic progenitors.

Preparation of the TCRbeta library used unique molecular identifiers. Using its own MiXCR run on the PCR reads, TCRdb lists one record per CDR3 protein. This table has about 440,000 distinct CDR3 sequences, 43% appearing once. The input for sequencing was PBMCs, taken before TCRalphabeta/CD19-depleted stem cell transplant. The receptor was isolated from a girl aged 2-10 years with aplastic anemia, due to receive a stem cell transplant.

CDR3 sequence (DNA): TGTGCCAGCAGCTGGACAGGAATCTACGAGCAGTACTTC. Protein sequence: CASSWTGIYEQYF. V and J are TRBV7-2 and TRBJ2-7; 7 nucleotides match TRBD1. Germline-derived CDR1 and CDR2 are SGHTA and FQGNSA. This CDR3 region has 13 residues. Germline trimming cut 4 bases from V and 3 bases from J; bases unmatched to any gene: 3.